This T cell receptor beta chain was obtained from a study of beta chain features in type 1 diabetes. Expressed TCRB transcripts were sequenced because the isolated RNA had all been reverse transcribed beforehand. Sequencing used immunoSEQ multiplex PCR; TCRdb keeps in-frame clones, though not all of them. The table has 240,000 or so clones, about 14% seen once. Findings and caveats of the study: In every one of the four CD4+ subsets, TCRB CDR3s were moderately but significantly shorter in Type 1 diabetes patients.

In its sample, this clone was seen a few times. Its antigen is as yet unknown. The clonotype originates from a man younger than 40 with type 1 diabetes. The sample was naive CD4+ T cells from blood.

The CDR3 bases are TGTGCCAGTAGTAGCCTGGGAGGGAGTGGCTACGAGCAGTACTTC. It is translated as CASSSLGGSGYEQYF. The chain links TRBV19 to TRBJ2-7; 7 bases agree with TRBD2. In germline, CDR1 is LNHDA, CDR2 SQIVND (reference sequence). The CDR3 spans 15 residues. The trim removed 4 bases at V and 3 bases at J, leaving 9 bases unmatched.